This note documents a single T cell receptor beta chain sequence. The entry originates in a study of cytomegalovirus exposure and HLA in healthy donors. PCR amplification relied on 60 Vbeta primers (plus 13 Jbeta primers). Produced via immunoSEQ multiplex PCR; TCRdb's table is partial and in-frame only. The repertoire holds about 120,000 clones, 70% to 85% seen once, with around 2.5% in the top ten. The CDR3 sequence is 13 residues long. V was cut by 3 bases and J by 5 bases, with 10 bases left in between. CDR1 is MNHEY, CDR2 SMNVEV, per germline (reference sequence). Source material: PBMCs. This TCR derives from a woman between 18 and 29 years old in good health and CMV-seronegative. The chain uses TRBV27 and TRBJ1-1; possibly TRBD1 for D (5 bases). As DNA, the CDR3 is TGTGCCAGCAGTTTCAGGGTTACGACTGAAGCTTTCTTT. Its protein is CASSFRVTTEAFF.